These 9 T cell receptor beta chains originate from one sample sequenced in a study of blood T cell repertoires in COVID-19. Assay used: immunoSEQ multiplex PCR; TCRdb lists only in-frame clones, some missing. The sample lists more than 200,000 clones, around four fifths occurring once. Sequenced input: peripheral blood. The receptors originated from a man in his fifties or sixties with acute or convalescent COVID-19.

The chain has TRBV6-2 or TRBV6-3 and TRBJ2-5, with no clear D. Germline-derived CDR1 and CDR2 are MNHEY and SVGEGT. V shed 1 base and J shed 4 bases, with 10 bases lying between them. CDR3 size: 14 residues. CDR3 bases: TGTGCCAGCAGTTACTACACTATGATAGAGACCCAGTACTTC. Its translation: CASSYYTMIETQYF.

The chain employs TRBV7-3 and TRBJ2-1; 13 positions agree with TRBD2. The CDR3 covers 14 residues. The ends lost 5 bases at V and 7 bases at J; junction bases unmatched: 2. Germline CDR1 reads SGHTA; CDR2 reads FQGTGA. The CDR3 coding sequence is TGTGCCAGCAGCCCGACTAGCGGGAGGAATGAGCAGTTCTTC. Residues: CASSPTSGRNEQFF. Variable domain in full (rest from reference TRBV7-3 and TRBJ2-1): GAGVSQTPSNKVTEKGKYVELRCDPISGHTALYWYRQSLGQGPEFLIYFQGTGAADDSGLPNDRFFAVRPEGSVSTLKIQRTERGDSAVYLCASSPTSGRNEQFFGPGTRLTVL.

The chain carries TRBV6-5 and TRBJ1-4; D not resolved. The germline V gene encodes CDR1 MNHEY and CDR2 SVGAGI. CDR3 length: 14 amino acids. V was clipped by 7 bases and J by 0 bases, with 9 bases between them. The CDR3 reads CASTNGATNEKLFF. The DNA of the CDR3 is TGTGCCAGCACCAACGGGGCAACTAATGAAAAACTGTTTTTT.

V usage is TRBV9 and J usage is TRBJ2-5; TRBD2 matches at 10 bases. The V segment lost 0 bases and the J segment 0 bases; nucleotides outside the gene matches: 5. Germline lookup yields CDR1 SGDLS and CDR2 YYNGEE. The CDR3 totals 17 residues. The CDR3 coding sequence is TGTGCCAGCAGCGTAGGTCTAGCGGGGGTCTACCAAGAGACCCAGTACTTC. This codes for CASSVGLAGVYQETQYF.

The CDR3 loop is CASSSRHEETQYF. In DNA, the CDR3 is TGTGCCAGCAGCTCTCGACACGAAGAGACCCAGTACTTC. The J gene is TRBJ2-5, the V gene TRBV7-3; no reliable D call. Germline-derived CDR1 and CDR2 are SGHTA and FQGTGA. Trimming took 4 bases from V and 3 from J, leaving 9 bases between them. CDR3 length: 13 residues.

This clone was detected a few times. The chain employs TRBV5-1 and TRBJ2-7; 7 bases align to TRBD2. The V gene end was trimmed by 0 bases and the J gene end by 7 bases; junction bases not matched to a gene: 7. CDR1 is SGHRS, CDR2 YFSETQ, per germline. CDR3 length: 14 residues. CDR3: CASSLVAGVREQYF. In DNA form, the CDR3 reads TGCGCCAGCAGCTTGGTTGCGGGAGTGCGGGAGCAGTACTTC. Looking up the rest from reference TRBV5-1 and TRBJ2-7 gives the full variable domain: KAGVTQTPRYLIKTRGQQVTLSCSPISGHRSVSWYQQTPGQGLQFLFEYFSETQRNKGNFPGRFSGRQFSNSRSEMNVSTLELGDSALYLCASSLVAGVREQYFGPGTRLTVT.

The V call is TRBV5-4, the J call TRBJ2-7; D possibly corresponds to TRBD2 (5 bases). This CDR3 is 14 amino acids long. Trimming cost V 3 bases and J 3 bases, with 13 bases left between them. Per germline, CDR1 SGHNT and CDR2 YYREEE (reference sequence). CDR3 nucleotides: TGTGCCAGCAGCTCCTCGGACTCGTTCTACGAGCAGTACTTC. Amino acid sequence: CASSSSDSFYEQYF.

V is TRBV5-6 and J is TRBJ1-4; 8 positions agree with TRBD1. Germline values: CDR1 SGHDT, CDR2 YYEEEE. This CDR3 spans 16 amino acids. The V gene end was trimmed by 0 bases and the J gene end by 5 bases; junction bases not matched to a gene: 6. CDR3 nucleotides: TGTGCCAGCAGCTTGGCGAGACAGGGGTCAAATGAAAAACTGTTTTTT. Protein: CASSLARQGSNEKLFF.

The chain combines TRBV19 with TRBJ2-3, with D maybe TRBD2 (6 bases). CDR3 length: 17 residues. The germline CDR1 and CDR2 sequences are LNHDA and SQIVND (reference sequence). V lost 1 base and J lost 3, with 17 bases in between. CDR3 nucleotides: TGTGCCAGTAGTATAGGGAAGCACGGGGGAGGAACAGATACGCAGTATTTT. Translated, it gives CASSIGKHGGGTDTQYF.